The clone carrying this T cell receptor (beta chain) has only a few counts. From the 5' RACE reads, TCRdb called clonotypes with MiXCR, one entry per CDR3 protein. Here the sample spans hundreds of thousands of distinct CDR3 sequences, around 18% being singletons. These data come from a study of T-cell memory formation after mild COVID-19. V was shortened by 0 bases and J by 5 bases, with 12 bases between the two germline ends. The CDR3 extends over 15 amino acids. Germline CDR1 reads SGHDT; CDR2 reads YYEEEE. This receptor was identified in an adult woman who had mild COVID-19 (a few samples of this study predate the infection). Cell type and time point are not known. The rearrangement links TRBV5-6 to TRBJ2-1; D perhaps matches TRBD2 (5 bases). Sample: PBMCs or a T cell subset sorted from them (not recorded which). The CDR3 nucleotides are TGTGCCAGCAGCTTGGCCTACGCGGGCGACAATGAGCAGTTCTTC. It encodes CASSLAYAGDNEQFF.